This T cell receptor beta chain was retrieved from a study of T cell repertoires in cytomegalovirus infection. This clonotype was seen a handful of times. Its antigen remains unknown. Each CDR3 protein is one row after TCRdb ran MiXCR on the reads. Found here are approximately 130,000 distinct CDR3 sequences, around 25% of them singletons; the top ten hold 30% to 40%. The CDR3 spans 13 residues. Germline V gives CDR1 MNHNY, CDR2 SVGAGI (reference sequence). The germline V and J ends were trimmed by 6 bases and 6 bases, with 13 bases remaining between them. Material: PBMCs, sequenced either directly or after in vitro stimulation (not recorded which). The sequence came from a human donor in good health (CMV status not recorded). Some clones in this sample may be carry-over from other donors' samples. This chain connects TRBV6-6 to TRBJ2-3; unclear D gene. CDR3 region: CASSPSSFDTQYF. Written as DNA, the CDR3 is TGTGCCAGCAGCCCCAGTTCGTTTGATACGCAGTATTTT.